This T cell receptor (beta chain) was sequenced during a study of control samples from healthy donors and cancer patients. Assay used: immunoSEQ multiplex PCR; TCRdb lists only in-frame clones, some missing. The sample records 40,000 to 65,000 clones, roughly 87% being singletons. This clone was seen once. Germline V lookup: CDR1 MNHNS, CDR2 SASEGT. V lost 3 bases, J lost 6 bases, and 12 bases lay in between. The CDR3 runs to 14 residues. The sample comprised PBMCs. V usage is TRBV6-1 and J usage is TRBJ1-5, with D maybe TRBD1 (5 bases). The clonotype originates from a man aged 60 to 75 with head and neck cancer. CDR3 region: CASSDPGRVQPQHF. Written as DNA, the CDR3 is TGTGCCAGCAGTGATCCAGGGCGGGTTCAGCCCCAGCATTTT.